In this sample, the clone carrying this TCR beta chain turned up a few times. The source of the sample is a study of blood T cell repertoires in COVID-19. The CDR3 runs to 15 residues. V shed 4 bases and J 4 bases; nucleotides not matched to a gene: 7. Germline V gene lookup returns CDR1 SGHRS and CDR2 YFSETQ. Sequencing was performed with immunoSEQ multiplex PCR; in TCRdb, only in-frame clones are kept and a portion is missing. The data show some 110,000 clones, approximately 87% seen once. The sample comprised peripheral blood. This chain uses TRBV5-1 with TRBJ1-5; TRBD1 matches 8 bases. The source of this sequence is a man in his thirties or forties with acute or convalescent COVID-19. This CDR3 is CASSLQGARNQPQHF. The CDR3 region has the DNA TGCGCCAGCAGCCTTCAGGGGGCAAGGAATCAGCCCCAGCATTTT.